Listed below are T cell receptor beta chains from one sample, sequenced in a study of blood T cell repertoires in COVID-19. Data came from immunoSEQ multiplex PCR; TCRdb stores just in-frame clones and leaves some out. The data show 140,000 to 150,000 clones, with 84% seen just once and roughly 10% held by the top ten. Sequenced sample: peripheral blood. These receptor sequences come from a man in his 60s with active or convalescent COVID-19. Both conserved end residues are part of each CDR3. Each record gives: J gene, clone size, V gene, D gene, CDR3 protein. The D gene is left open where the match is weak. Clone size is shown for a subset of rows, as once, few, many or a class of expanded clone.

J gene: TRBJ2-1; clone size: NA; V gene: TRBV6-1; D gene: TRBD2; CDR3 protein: CASSEGSSGRFNEQFF
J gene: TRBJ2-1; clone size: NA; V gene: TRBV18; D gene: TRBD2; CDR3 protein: CASSPGQRTSGRVFVREQFF
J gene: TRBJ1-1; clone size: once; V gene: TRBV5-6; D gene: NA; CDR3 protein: CASSLGREAFF
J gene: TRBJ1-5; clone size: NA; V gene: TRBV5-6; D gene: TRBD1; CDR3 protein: CASSLGTGDNQPQHF
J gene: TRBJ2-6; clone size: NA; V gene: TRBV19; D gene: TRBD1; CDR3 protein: CASSPWDRRIGANVLTF
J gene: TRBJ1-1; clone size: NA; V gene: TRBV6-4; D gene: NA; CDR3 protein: CASSEGQGRTSFF
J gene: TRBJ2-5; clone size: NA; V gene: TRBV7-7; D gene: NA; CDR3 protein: CASSPTGTGETQYF
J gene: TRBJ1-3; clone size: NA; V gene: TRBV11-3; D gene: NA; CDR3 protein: CASSFSGGTIYF
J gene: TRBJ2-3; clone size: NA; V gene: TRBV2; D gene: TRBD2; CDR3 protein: CASSGLAGPTDTQYF
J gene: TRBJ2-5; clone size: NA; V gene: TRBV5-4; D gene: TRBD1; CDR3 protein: CASSLTGGAAGGETQYF
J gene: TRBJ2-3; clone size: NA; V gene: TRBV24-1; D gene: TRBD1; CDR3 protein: CATSPSPGQDTDTQYF
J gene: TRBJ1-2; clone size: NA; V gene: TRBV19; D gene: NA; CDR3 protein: CASGGYTF
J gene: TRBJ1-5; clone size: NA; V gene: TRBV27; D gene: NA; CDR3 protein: CASSLYSGADQPQHF
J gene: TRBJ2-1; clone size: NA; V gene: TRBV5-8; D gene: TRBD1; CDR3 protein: CASSRRGTGEATVQFF
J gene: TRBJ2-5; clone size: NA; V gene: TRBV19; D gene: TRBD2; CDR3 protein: CASTSGEETQYF
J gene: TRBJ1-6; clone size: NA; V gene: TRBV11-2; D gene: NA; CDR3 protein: CASSLGRGGSYNSPLHF
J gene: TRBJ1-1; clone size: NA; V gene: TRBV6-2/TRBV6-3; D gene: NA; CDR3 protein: CASSAPLANTEAFF
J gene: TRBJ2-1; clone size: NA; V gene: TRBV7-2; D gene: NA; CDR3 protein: CASSLVGRLPSNEQFF
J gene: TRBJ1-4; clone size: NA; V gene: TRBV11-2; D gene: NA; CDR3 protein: CASSLDPGQIGGLFF
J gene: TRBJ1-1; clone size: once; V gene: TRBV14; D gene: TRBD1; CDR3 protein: CASSRRQGNTEAFF
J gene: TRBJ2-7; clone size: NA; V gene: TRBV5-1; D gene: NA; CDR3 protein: CASSLEGGRAAYEQYF
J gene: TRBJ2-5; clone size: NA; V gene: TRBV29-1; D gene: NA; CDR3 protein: CSVEPLQGAKTQYF
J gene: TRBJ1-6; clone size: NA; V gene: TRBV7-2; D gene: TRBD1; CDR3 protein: CASSRGQGGRNSPLHF
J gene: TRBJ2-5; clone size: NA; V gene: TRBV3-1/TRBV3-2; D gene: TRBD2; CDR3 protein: CASSQVDAGGETQYF
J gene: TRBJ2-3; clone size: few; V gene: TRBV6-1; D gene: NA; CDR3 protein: CASSEAGQFTQYF
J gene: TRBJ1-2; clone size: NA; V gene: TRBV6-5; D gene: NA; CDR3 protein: CASSPRVEWGYTF
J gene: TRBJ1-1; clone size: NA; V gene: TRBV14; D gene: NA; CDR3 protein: CASSQDNRVLNTEAFF
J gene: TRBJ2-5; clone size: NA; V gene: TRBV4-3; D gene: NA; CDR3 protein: CASSQVIPGKETQYF
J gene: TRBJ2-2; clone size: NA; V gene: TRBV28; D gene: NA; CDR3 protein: CASSLSDTGELFF
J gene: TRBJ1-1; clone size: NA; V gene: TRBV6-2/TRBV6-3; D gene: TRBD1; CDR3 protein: CASSYSSQGWWMNTEAFF
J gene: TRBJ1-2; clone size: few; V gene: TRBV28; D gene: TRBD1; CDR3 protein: CASSLTGTVFNGYTF
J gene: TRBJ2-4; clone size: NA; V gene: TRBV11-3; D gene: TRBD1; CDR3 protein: CASSPGTEINIQYF
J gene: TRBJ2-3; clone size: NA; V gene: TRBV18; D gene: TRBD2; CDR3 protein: CASSPSGTGGVDTQYF
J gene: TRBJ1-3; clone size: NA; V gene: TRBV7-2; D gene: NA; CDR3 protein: CASSLSWGRRTSGNTIYF
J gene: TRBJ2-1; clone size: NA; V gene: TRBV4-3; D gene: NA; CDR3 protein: CASSQDGRTFHEQFF
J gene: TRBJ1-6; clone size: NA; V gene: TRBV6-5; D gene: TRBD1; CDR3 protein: CASSIRTGTNSPLHF
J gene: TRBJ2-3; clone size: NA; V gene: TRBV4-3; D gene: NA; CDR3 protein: CASSQAGTDTQYF
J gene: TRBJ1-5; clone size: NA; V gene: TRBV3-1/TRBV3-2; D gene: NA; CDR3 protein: CASSQGRVNQPQHF
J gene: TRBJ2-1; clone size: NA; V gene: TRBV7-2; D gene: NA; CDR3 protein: CASSLGPSNEQFF
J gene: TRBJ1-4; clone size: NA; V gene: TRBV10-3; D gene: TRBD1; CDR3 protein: CATSGTGNEKLFF
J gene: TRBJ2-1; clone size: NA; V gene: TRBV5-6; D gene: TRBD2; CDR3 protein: CASSKGRAGTNEQFF
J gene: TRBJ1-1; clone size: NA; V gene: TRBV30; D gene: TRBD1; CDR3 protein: CAWSAGTGGGTEAFF
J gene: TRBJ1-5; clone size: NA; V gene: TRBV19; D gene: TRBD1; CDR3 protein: CASSNPGQGMVGAQHF
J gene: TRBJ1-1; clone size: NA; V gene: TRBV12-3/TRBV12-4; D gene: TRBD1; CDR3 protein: CASAAGTGGKAFF
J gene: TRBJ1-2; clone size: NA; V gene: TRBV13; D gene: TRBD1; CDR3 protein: CASSSYNRGRVGYTF